A single sample is the source of the 6 T cell receptor beta chains below, sequenced in a study of OX40 agonist ivuxolimab in advanced cancers. Library preparation used the immunoSEQ multiplex PCR assay. TCRdb took this table from immuneACCESS and kept in-frame rearrangements with V and J called. Such tables lack part of the clones; where checked against another copy, unresolved V genes explain under half of the gap, and the rest is unexplained. For this sample the table gives about 150,000 clones, of which approximately 94% were detected only once. 0.31% of the sample belongs to the ten largest clones. Sequenced here: CD4+ or CD8+ T cells sorted from blood, sampled in a trial of the OX40 agonist ivuxolimab. These TCRs come from an adult with an advanced solid tumor such as melanoma, head and neck, liver or kidney cancer.

The chain links TRBV19 to TRBJ2-7; 11 bases are a match to TRBD2. Germline assignment: CDR1 LNHDA and CDR2 SQIVND (reference sequence). The CDR3 runs to 16 residues. J was trimmed by 2 bases and V by 0 bases; bases with no gene match: 3. The CDR3 DNA is TGTGCCAGTAGTATAGAACTAGCGGGGGTCGCCTACGAGCAGTACTTC. As protein: CASSIELAGVAYEQYF. Supplemented by reference TRBV19 and TRBJ2-7, the full variable domain reads DGGITQSPKYLFRKEGQNVTLSCEQNLNHDAMYWYRQDPGQGLRLIYYSQIVNDFQKGDIAEGYSVSREKKESFPLTVTSAQKNPTAFYLCASSIELAGVAYEQYFGPGTRLTVT.

The J gene is TRBJ2-7, the V gene TRBV28; D unclear. Germline V gene lookup returns CDR1 MDHEN and CDR2 SYDVKM. The CDR3 loop spans 14 amino acids. Trimming shortened V by 5 bases and J by 1 base, and 12 bases separated the two germline ends. The CDR3 nucleotides are TGTGCCAGCAGTCCTCTAAGCGTATCCTACGAGCAGTACTTC. It specifies CASSPLSVSYEQYF.

This chain joins TRBV13 and TRBJ1-2; D uncertain. The germline V gene encodes CDR1 PRHDT and CDR2 FYEKMQ (reference sequence). Trimming removed 3 bases at V and 7 bases at J, with 18 bases between. The CDR3 runs 15 residues. CDR3 protein: CASSFPLASSGGYTF. The CDR3 DNA follows: TGTGCCAGCAGCTTCCCCCTAGCGTCGTCCGGTGGCTACACCTTC.

The rearrangement links TRBV7-2 to TRBJ1-1; weak D call: TRBD1 (5 bases). V gave up 5 bases and J gave up 4 bases, with 11 bases separating them. The germline V gene has CDR1 SGHTA and CDR2 FQGNSA. There are 13 residues in the CDR3. The CDR3 loop is CASSPQGGTEAFF. The CDR3 DNA is TGTGCCAGCAGCCCCCAGGGTGGCACTGAAGCTTTCTTT.

The rearrangement uses TRBV5-6 and TRBJ1-4, with 7 bases lining up with TRBD1. The trim removed 2 bases at V and 3 bases at J, leaving 1 base unmatched. CDR1 is SGHDT, CDR2 YYEEEE, per germline. The CDR3 runs 14 residues. CDR3 protein: CASSFGTANEKLFF. The CDR3 nucleotides read TGTGCCAGCAGCTTCGGGACAGCTAATGAAAAACTGTTTTTT.

The chain employs TRBV7-2 and TRBJ2-1; D may be TRBD2 (7 bases). The CDR3 extends over 15 amino acids. CDR1 and CDR2 (germline): SGHTA, FQGNSA. V was shortened by 5 bases and J by 2 bases, with 13 bases between the two germline ends. The CDR3 coding sequence is TGTGCCAGCAGCCCGCGGGGGCCCACCTACAATGAGCAGTTCTTC. Translating gives CASSPRGPTYNEQFF.